These 30 T cell receptor beta chains share one sample of origin, sequenced in a study of metastatic and nonmetastatic thyroid tumors. Every patient underwent thyroid surgery untreated. From the PCR reads, TCRdb re-called clones with MiXCR. The repertoire includes approximately 7,800 clones, about 30% of them detected once, and 13% sits in the top ten. Sample: adjacent normal tissue. These receptor sequences come from a female donor with papillary thyroid cancer or a benign thyroid nodule (not recorded which). Some clones in this sample may be carry-over from other donors' samples.

This clone is deemed medium-sized. The genes are TRBV11-3 and TRBJ1-1; unclear D gene. Germline CDR1 SGHNT, CDR2 YENEEA. V dropped 0 bases and J dropped 8 bases, with 13 bases sitting between them. The CDR3 has 14 amino acids. The CDR3 bases are TGTGCCAGCAGCTTAGATCGAATGGGAGGGGAAGCTTTCTTT. This gives the protein CASSLDRMGGEAFF.

This chain connects TRBV19 to TRBJ2-1; 7 nucleotides align to TRBD2. V dropped 6 bases and J dropped 4; count of bases not matched to a gene: 3. CDR1 is LNHDA, CDR2 SQIVND, per germline (reference sequence). This CDR3 is built from 13 residues. The CDR3 here is CASRASGYNEQFF. CDR3 DNA sequence: TGTGCCAGTAGGGCTAGCGGATACAATGAGCAGTTCTTC. Using reference TRBV19 and TRBJ2-1 for the parts outside the CDR3, the full variable domain is DGGITQSPKYLFRKEGQNVTLSCEQNLNHDAMYWYRQDPGQGLRLIYYSQIVNDFQKGDIAEGYSVSREKKESFPLTVTSAQKNPTAFYLCASRASGYNEQFFGPGTRLTVL.

The CDR3 spells CAIYSDGNTEAFF. The CDR3 DNA follows: TGTGCCATCTACTCGGACGGAAACACTGAAGCTTTCTTT. This sequence joins TRBV10-3 and TRBJ1-1; D is unclear. Germline assignment: CDR1 ENHRY and CDR2 SYGVKD. CDR3 length: 13 residues. V was clipped by 8 bases and J by 2 bases, with 12 bases between them.

Notes on this clone: Germline and junction disagree at one end, which may indicate a read error. This chain links TRBV6-1 with TRBJ2-6; D is perhaps TRBD1 (6 bases). The germline V gene has CDR1 MNHNS and CDR2 SASEGT. The CDR3 spans 15 residues. CDR3 region: CACSEGQYWANVLTF. The DNA of the CDR3 is TGTGCCTGCAGTGAAGGACAGTATTGGGCCAACGTCCTGACTTTC.

By frequency in the sample, this clone is medium-sized. The V call is TRBV7-6, the J call TRBJ2-7; 9 bases fit TRBD2. CDR1 SGHVS and CDR2 FNYEAQ come from the germline V gene. This CDR3 has 16 amino acids. With 2 bases clipped from V and 0 bases from J, the junction kept 5 bases outside the gene matches. The DNA for the CDR3 is TGTGCCAGCAGCTTAAGAGCGGGAGGTCCCTCCTACGAGCAGTACTTC. Translated: CASSLRAGGPSYEQYF.

V and J are TRBV12-3 or TRBV12-4 and TRBJ1-1; 7 nucleotides line up with TRBD1. CDR3 length: 15 residues. With V trimmed by 7 bases and J by 1 base, 9 bases remained unmatched. The CDR3 nucleotides read TGTGCCAGCAAGGGGGCAGTCAGTCGGAACACTGAAGCTTTCTTT. Its translation: CASKGAVSRNTEAFF.

By sample share, this clone is medium-sized. The rearrangement links TRBV27 to TRBJ2-1, with D maybe TRBD1 (5 bases). The CDR3 has 13 residues. Trimming left V 7 bases short and J 10 bases short, with 17 bases between. CDR1 and CDR2 (germline): MNHEY, SMNVEV (reference sequence). The CDR3 spells CASTPTQGYEQFF. CDR3 DNA: TGTGCCAGCACACCCACGCAGGGCTACGAGCAGTTCTTC.

This clone was recorded at least ten times. V gene TRBV5-8 combines with J gene TRBJ2-3; 10 nucleotides match TRBD2. CDR3 length: 17 amino acids. V trimming: 0 bases; J trimming: 6 bases; junction bases outside the gene matches: 10. CDR1 and CDR2 (germline): SGHTS, YDEGEE. The CDR3 here is CASSLGTAGGATDTQYF. The CDR3 DNA sequence: TGTGCCAGCAGCTTGGGTACAGCGGGAGGGGCAACCGATACGCAGTATTTT.

This clone was seen a handful of times. The chain combines TRBV19 with TRBJ1-1; D is unclear. The germline V and J ends were trimmed by 3 bases and 0 bases, with 5 bases remaining between them. Germline loops: CDR1 LNHDA, CDR2 SQIVND (reference sequence). The CDR3 runs 13 residues. For the CDR3, the DNA is TGTGCCAGTAGTATTTCGGTGAACACTGAAGCTTTCTTT. Translating gives CASSISVNTEAFF.

The CDR3 DNA reads as TGTGCCAGCAGTTTGGCGTCGTGGAGCAGGGGGGGGCTCCACGAGCAGTACTTC. It specifies CASSLASWSRGGLHEQYF. The chain has TRBV7-8 and TRBJ2-7; D is tentatively TRBD1 or TRBD2 (7 bases each). CDR1 SGHVS and CDR2 FQNEAQ come from the germline V gene. CDR3 size: 18 residues. V was shortened by 6 bases and J by 5 bases, with 29 bases between the two germline ends.

By sample fraction, this clone is medium-sized. The chain is built from TRBV5-1 and TRBJ1-1, with D uncertain. V was cut by 5 bases and J by 1 base, with 12 bases left in between. The CDR3 is 14 amino acids. Per germline, CDR1 SGHRS and CDR2 YFSETQ. The CDR3 loop is CASSYYDPNTEAFF. The CDR3 DNA reads TGCGCCAGCAGTTACTACGACCCGAACACTGAAGCTTTCTTT.

This clone was recorded a few times. The V call is TRBV27, the J call TRBJ2-6; TRBD1 or TRBD2 may be the D gene (5 bases each). Per germline, CDR1 MNHEY and CDR2 SMNVEV (reference sequence). The CDR3 sequence is 17 residues long. V lost 9 bases to trimming and J lost 0 bases, with 18 bases between them. For the CDR3, the DNA is TGTGCCAGTTCCCTAGGGACGTTGGTCTCTGGGGCCAACGTCCTGACTTTC. This encodes CASSLGTLVSGANVLTF.

This rearrangement joins TRBV2 to TRBJ2-7; D possibly corresponds to TRBD1 (5 bases). CDR3 length: 13 amino acids. Germline lookup yields CDR1 SNHLY and CDR2 FYNNEI. V was trimmed by 4 bases and J by 3 bases, leaving 10 bases between them. The CDR3 here is CASSATDFYEQYF. CDR3 sequence (DNA): TGTGCCAGCAGTGCGACAGACTTCTACGAGCAGTACTTC.

This clone was seen once. The chain uses TRBV20-1 and TRBJ1-5, with a tentative D call TRBD1 (5 bases). Deletions cut 0 bases from V and 2 bases from J, with 11 bases between. The CDR3 consists of 15 residues. The germline gives CDR1 DFQATT, CDR2 SNEGSKA (reference sequence). In DNA, the CDR3 is TGCAGTGCTAGAGATGTAAGGGGTGGCAATCAGCCCCAGCATTTT. It is translated as CSARDVRGGNQPQHF.

This chain joins TRBV7-2 and TRBJ2-3, with D uncertain. Germline CDR1 reads SGHTA; CDR2 reads FQGNSA. The V gene lost 1 base and the J gene lost 5 bases, with 7 bases spanning the gap. The CDR3 has 13 amino acids. The CDR3 DNA reads TGTGCCAGCAGCTTAGGGAATGGAGATACGCAGTATTTT. This gives the protein CASSLGNGDTQYF.

In this sample, this clone turned up a few times. The chain has TRBV6-1 and TRBJ2-2; perhaps TRBD1 as D (5 bases). This CDR3 contains 13 residues. CDR1 is MNHNS and CDR2 is SASEGT in the germline V gene. The V and J ends lost 6 bases and 2 bases respectively, with 7 bases between them. The CDR3 bases are TGTGCCAGCAGGCAGGGTAACACCGGGGAGCTGTTTTTT. It yields the protein CASRQGNTGELFF.

V and J are TRBV20-1 and TRBJ1-2, with unresolved D. CDR3 size: 15 residues. The germline V gene has CDR1 DFQATT and CDR2 SNEGSKA (reference sequence). The germline V and J ends were trimmed by 3 bases and 4 bases, with 18 bases remaining between them. DNA for the CDR3: TGCAGTGCTAGTAAGATAGGATCCGCGGGCTATGGCTACACCTTC. Encoded protein: CSASKIGSAGYGYTF.

Only a few counts were recorded for this clone. This chain joins TRBV5-5 and TRBJ1-5; no reliable D call. Trimming pared 3 bases from V and 6 bases from J, leaving 10 bases between. This CDR3 has 13 residues. Germline assignment: CDR1 SGHKS and CDR2 YYEKEE (reference sequence). The CDR3 DNA is TGTGCCAGCAGCTCACGGGGAACTCAGCCCCAGCATTTT. It yields the protein CASSSRGTQPQHF.

This clone was seen many times. The genes are TRBV6-1 and TRBJ2-2, with 7 bases lining up with TRBD1. The CDR3 loop spans 14 amino acids. Germline V gene data show CDR1 as MNHNS and CDR2 as SASEGT. Trimming removed 6 bases from V and 7 bases from J; junction bases left unmatched: 8. The CDR3 here is CASRLTGMGGELFF. CDR3 sequence (DNA): TGTGCCAGCAGATTGACAGGGATGGGCGGGGAGCTGTTTTTT.

This chain joins TRBV20-1 and TRBJ2-7, with 9 nucleotides matching TRBD1. The germline V gene encodes CDR1 DFQATT and CDR2 SNEGSKA (reference sequence). J was trimmed by 5 bases and V by 4 bases; bases with no gene match: 12. The CDR3 extends over 15 amino acids. CDR3 in amino acids: CSAKIPGQGIHEQYF. The CDR3 DNA reads TGCAGTGCTAAAATTCCGGGACAGGGTATCCACGAGCAGTACTTC.

This clone came up many times. The chain links TRBV6-6 to TRBJ1-3, with D perhaps matching TRBD1 (5 bases). CDR3 length: 15 amino acids. Trimming took 3 bases from V and 0 from J, leaving 9 bases between them. Germline V gene data show CDR1 as MNHNY and CDR2 as SVGAGI (reference sequence). The CDR3 is CASSYIGGSGNTIYF. CDR3 DNA sequence: TGTGCCAGCAGTTATATCGGGGGCTCTGGAAACACCATATATTTT.

This clone was observed a few times. This sequence joins TRBV7-6 and TRBJ2-7, with TRBD2 matching 12 bases. Trimming took 4 bases from V and 6 from J; bases not matched to a gene: 4. There are 14 residues in the CDR3. From germline, CDR1 is SGHVS and CDR2 FNYEAQ. CDR3 region: CASSSSGRASEQYF. DNA of the CDR3: TGTGCCAGCAGCTCTAGCGGGAGGGCCTCCGAGCAGTACTTC. Full variable domain (rest looked up from reference TRBV7-6 and TRBJ2-7): GAGVSQSPRYKVTKRGQDVALRCDPISGHVSLYWYRQALGQGPEFLTYFNYEAQQDKSGLPNDRFSAERPEGSISTLTIQRTEQRDSAMYRCASSSSGRASEQYFGPGTRLTVT.

This clone is termed medium-sized. The chain joins TRBV20-1 to TRBJ1-5; D gene uncertain. Per the germline V gene, CDR1 is DFQATT and CDR2 is SNEGSKA (reference sequence). CDR3 length equals 12 residues. Trimming took 3 bases from V and 3 from J, leaving 6 bases between them. CDR3 sequence (DNA): TGCAGTGCTAGTGGCTACAATCAGCCCCAGCATTTT. Its protein product is CSASGYNQPQHF.

In its sample, this clone ranks as medium-sized. This chain links TRBV7-8 with TRBJ2-7, with 9 nucleotides matching TRBD1. V gave up 10 bases and J gave up 5 bases; unmatched junction bases: 15. The germline gives CDR1 SGHVS, CDR2 FQNEAQ. This CDR3 has 15 residues. The CDR3 DNA sequence: TGTGCCACGACCACCCCGGGACAGGGTGGGAACGAGCAGTACTTC. Residues: CATTTPGQGGNEQYF.

This clone qualifies as medium-sized. The chain couples TRBV2 to TRBJ2-3; no firm D call. The CDR3 contains 12 residues. Germline-derived CDR1 and CDR2 are SNHLY and FYNNEI. Trimming removed 4 bases from V and 9 bases from J, with 11 bases in between. For the CDR3, the DNA is TGTGCCAGCAGTGCTAAAGGAGTCACGCAGTATTTT. Protein product: CASSAKGVTQYF.

This clone was observed many times. The chain is built from TRBV3-1 and TRBJ2-3, with 9 bases aligning to TRBD1. V lost 0 bases and J lost 5; bases outside the gene matches: 12. Germline CDR1 and CDR2: LGHDT and YNNKEL (reference sequence). The CDR3 extends over 18 amino acids. The CDR3 reads CASSQDQGTGSPRDTQYF. The CDR3 DNA sequence: TGTGCCAGCAGCCAAGACCAGGGGACAGGGTCACCTCGAGATACGCAGTATTTT.

This clone was recorded many times. The rearrangement uses TRBV18 and TRBJ1-5; TRBD1 matches at 9 bases. This CDR3 contains 16 residues. Germline V CDR1 and CDR2: KGHSH, LQKENI. V lost 6 bases, J lost 0 bases, and 6 bases stayed unmatched. The CDR3 nucleotides are TGTGCCAGCTCGCCCGGACAGGGGTATAGCAATCAGCCCCAGCATTTT. This gives the protein CASSPGQGYSNQPQHF.

The chain recombines TRBV5-1 with TRBJ2-2; 8 bases line up with TRBD2. The CDR3 extends over 14 amino acids. Germline V gene sequence: CDR1 SGHRS, CDR2 YFSETQ. V was clipped by 7 bases and J by 4 bases; unmatched bases: 6. CDR3 sequence reads: CASAPTSGTGELFF. In DNA, the CDR3 is TGCGCCAGCGCCCCTACTAGCGGCACCGGGGAGCTGTTTTTT.

This clone was seen only a few times. The chain is built from TRBV6-1 and TRBJ2-7; the D gene could be TRBD1 or TRBD2 (5 bases each). In germline, CDR1 is MNHNS, CDR2 SASEGT. V was cut by 6 bases and J by 6 bases, with 12 bases left in between. This CDR3 spans 12 amino acids. CDR3 in DNA: TGTGCCAGCAGCCCCGGGACGCTCGAGCAGTACTTC. It encodes CASSPGTLEQYF.

V gene TRBV20-1 combines with J gene TRBJ2-7; 8 bases map to TRBD2. J was trimmed by 4 bases and V by 4 bases; bases with no gene match: 15. Looked up from germline, CDR1 is DFQATT and CDR2 is SNEGSKA (reference sequence). The CDR3 runs to 16 residues. The CDR3 is CSANSPGGGGGYEQYF. The CDR3 DNA is TGCAGTGCTAACTCCCCCGGCGGGGGCGGGGGGTACGAGCAGTACTTC.